The subject of this entry is one T cell receptor (beta chain). Its target is not known. This sample is drawn from a study of T cell repertoires in cytomegalovirus infection. At the level of the study: HLA-B-restricted CMV epitopes that are well studied were used alongside recently identified HLA-C-restricted ones.

MiXCR, run by TCRdb on the reads, gives a single entry per CDR3 protein. Of tens of thousands of distinct CDR3 sequences listed, approximately 22% are singletons. Trimming at V came to 5 bases and at J to 4 bases, leaving 9 bases not matched to a gene. There are 17 residues in the CDR3. CDR1 and CDR2 (germline): SGHVS, FNYEAQ. The sample here was CD8+ T cells from cultured PBMCs, taken from culture after CMV antigen stimulation. The gene calls are TRBV7-6 and TRBJ2-2; TRBD1 aligns across 11 bases. The source of this sequence is a human donor in good health (CMV status not recorded). Some clones in this sample may be carry-over from other donors' samples. The CDR3 coding sequence is TGTGCCAGCAGCCCTAGGCCGGGACAGGGGGGCACCGGGGAGCTGTTTTTT. Amino acids: CASSPRPGQGGTGELFF. The full variable domain, in which reference TRBV7-6 and TRBJ2-2 provide the parts outside the CDR3, is GAGVSQSPRYKVTKRGQDVALRCDPISGHVSLYWYRQALGQGPEFLTYFNYEAQQDKSGLPNDRFSAERPEGSISTLTIQRTEQRDSAMYRCASSPRPGQGGTGELFFGEGSRLTVL.